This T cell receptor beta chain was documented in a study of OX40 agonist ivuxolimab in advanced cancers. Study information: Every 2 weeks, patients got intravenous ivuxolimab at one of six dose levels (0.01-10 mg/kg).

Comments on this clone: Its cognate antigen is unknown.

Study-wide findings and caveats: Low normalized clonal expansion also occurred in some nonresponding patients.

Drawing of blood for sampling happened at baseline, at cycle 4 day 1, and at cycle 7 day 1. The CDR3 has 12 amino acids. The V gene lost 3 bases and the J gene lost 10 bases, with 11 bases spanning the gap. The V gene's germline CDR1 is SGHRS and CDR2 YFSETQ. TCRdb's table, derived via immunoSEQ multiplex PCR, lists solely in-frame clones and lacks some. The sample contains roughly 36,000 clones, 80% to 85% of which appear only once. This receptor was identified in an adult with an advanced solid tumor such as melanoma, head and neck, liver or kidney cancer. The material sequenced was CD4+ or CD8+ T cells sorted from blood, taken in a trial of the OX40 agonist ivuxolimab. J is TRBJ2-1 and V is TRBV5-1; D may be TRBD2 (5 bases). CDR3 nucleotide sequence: TGCGCCAGCAGCTACCCCGAGGGAGAGCAGTTCTTC. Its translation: CASSYPEGEQFF.